This is a list of T cell receptor beta chains from one sample in a study of blood T cell repertoires in COVID-19. TCRdb's table, derived via immunoSEQ multiplex PCR, lists solely in-frame clones and lacks some. The sample lists about 150,000 clones; 84% were seen once. The specimen was PBMCs or T cells enriched from blood (not recorded which). The origin of the receptors is a woman between 50 and 59 years old who had recovered from COVID-19. CDR3s include the opening cysteine and the closing phenylalanine or tryptophan. Fields, in order: V gene, J gene, D gene, CDR3 length, clone size, CDR3 protein, CDR3 DNA. A D gene is named only where the DNA matches it firmly. Rows give clone size only sometimes, using once, few, many, or a class for an expanded clone.

V: TRBV11-3; J: TRBJ2-1; D: TRBD2; length: 15; size: NA; CDR3: CASSTVGGRGNEQFF; DNA: TGTGCCAGCAGCACAGTCGGCGGGAGGGGGAATGAGCAGTTCTTC
V: TRBV7-6; J: TRBJ2-3; D: TRBD2; length: 15; size: NA; CDR3: CASSPRGSGFDTQYF; DNA: TGTGCCAGCAGCCCTCGGGGTAGCGGGTTCGATACGCAGTATTTT
V: TRBV9; J: TRBJ1-4; D: TRBD1; length: 15; size: NA; CDR3: CASSVAAGGNEKLFF; DNA: TGTGCCAGCAGCGTAGCGGCAGGGGGGAATGAAAAACTGTTTTTT
V: TRBV11-2; J: TRBJ1-3; D: NA; length: 14; size: NA; CDR3: CASITSGPGNTIYF; DNA: TGTGCCAGCATTACCTCGGGTCCCGGAAACACCATATATTTT
V: TRBV12-3/TRBV12-4; J: TRBJ2-7; D: NA; length: 13; size: NA; CDR3: CASSFGQIYEQYF; DNA: TGTGCCAGCAGTTTTGGGCAGATCTACGAGCAGTACTTC
V: TRBV28; J: TRBJ2-1; D: TRBD2; length: 12; size: NA; CDR3: CASSRGRDEQFF; DNA: TGTGCCAGCAGTCGAGGGAGGGATGAGCAGTTCTTC
V: TRBV6-5; J: TRBJ1-1; D: NA; length: 14; size: NA; CDR3: CASSYLAPNTEAFF; DNA: TGTGCCAGCAGTTATCTGGCCCCGAACACTGAAGCTTTCTTT
V: TRBV6-2/TRBV6-3; J: TRBJ2-2; D: TRBD2; length: 17; size: NA; CDR3: CASSKLRTSGGTGELFF; DNA: TGTGCCAGCAGCAAATTAAGGACTAGCGGGGGCACCGGGGAGCTGTTTTTT
V: TRBV18; J: TRBJ2-1; D: NA; length: 14; size: NA; CDR3: CAGSPQFTVGEQFF; DNA: TGTGCCGGCTCACCTCAATTTACGGTTGGTGAGCAGTTCTTC
V: TRBV12-3/TRBV12-4; J: TRBJ2-5; D: NA; length: 13; size: NA; CDR3: CASSRGRQETQYF; DNA: TGTGCCAGCAGCCGGGGTCGGCAAGAGACCCAGTACTTC
V: TRBV28; J: TRBJ2-1; D: TRBD1; length: 17; size: few; CDR3: CASKAPTGGDFDNEQFF; DNA: TGTGCCAGCAAGGCCCCGACAGGGGGGGATTTCGACAATGAGCAGTTCTTC
V: TRBV19; J: TRBJ2-5; D: NA; length: 14; size: NA; CDR3: CASSLPGIQETQYF; DNA: TGTGCCAGTTCTCTCCCGGGAATCCAAGAGACCCAGTACTTC
V: TRBV9; J: TRBJ1-2; D: NA; length: 13; size: NA; CDR3: CASSADSSRGYTF; DNA: TGTGCCAGCAGCGCAGACTCCTCAAGGGGCTACACCTTC
V: TRBV5-1; J: TRBJ2-3; D: NA; length: 13; size: NA; CDR3: CASSLGLEDTQYF; DNA: TGCGCCAGCAGCTTGGGTCTAGAAGATACGCAGTATTTT
V: TRBV7-2; J: TRBJ2-3; D: TRBD2; length: 17; size: NA; CDR3: CASSLGVAGGMIDTQYF; DNA: TGTGCCAGCAGCTTAGGTGTAGCGGGGGGGATGATAGATACGCAGTATTTT
V: TRBV11-3; J: TRBJ2-7; D: TRBD1; length: 14; size: many; CDR3: CASSTGTGLYEQYF; DNA: TGTGCCAGCAGTACCGGGACAGGGCTCTACGAGCAGTACTTC
V: TRBV9; J: TRBJ2-1; D: TRBD2; length: 16; size: NA; CDR3: CASSVVGGYRDNEQFF; DNA: TGTGCCAGCAGCGTAGTGGGGGGGTACCGGGACAATGAGCAGTTCTTC
V: TRBV7-9; J: TRBJ1-5; D: NA; length: 15; size: NA; CDR3: CASSSDTFSNQPQHF; DNA: TGTGCCAGCAGCTCAGACACTTTTAGCAATCAGCCCCAGCATTTT
V: TRBV5-1; J: TRBJ1-4; D: TRBD1; length: 15; size: NA; CDR3: CASSPKTGANEKLFF; DNA: TGCGCCAGCAGCCCCAAAACAGGGGCTAATGAAAAACTGTTTTTT
V: TRBV12-3/TRBV12-4; J: TRBJ2-7; D: NA; length: 12; size: NA; CDR3: CASSSSAYEQYF; DNA: TGTGCCAGCAGCTCTAGCGCCTACGAGCAGTACTTC